This T cell receptor (beta chain) was captured by sequencing in a study of identical twins. General observations from the study: Invariant populations such as MAIT and iNKT cells could partly muddle zero-insertion analyses. Low generation-probability sequences were in excess among twin-shared out-of-frame alpha sequences.

For this clonotype: Its target is not known.

The cDNA had a unique molecular identifier and a template-switch universal primer site. TCRdb called the 5' RACE reads again in MiXCR, with one record for every CDR3 protein. The sample includes 750,000 to 950,000 distinct CDR3 sequences, around 12% of them seen just once. V was clipped by 2 bases and J by 7 bases; unmatched bases: 11. The CDR3 has 16 amino acids. Germline assignment: CDR1 DFQATT and CDR2 SNEGSKA (reference sequence). These data were likewise used in another study, on yellow fever vaccine responses in identical twins.

The chain has TRBV20-1 and TRBJ2-1, with TRBD2 matching over 10 bases. The clonotype originates from a woman younger than 35 in good health. Sequencing was performed on PBMCs. DNA for the CDR3: TGCAGTGCTAGATCGGGGTCTAGCGGGAGTCGGAATGAGCAGTTCTTC. This gives the protein CSARSGSSGSRNEQFF.